The 21 T cell receptor beta chains below come from one sample, sequenced in a study of shared clonotypes between healthy human individuals. Here immunoSEQ multiplex PCR was the method, and the copy in TCRdb shows in-frame clones only, minus some. The repertoire holds millions of clones, with approximately 93% as singletons. The sample was naive CD4+ T cells from PBMCs. The subset here: CD45RA+ positively selected. The receptors stem from a man in his late teens or twenties in good health. Some clones in this sample may be carry-over from other donors' samples.

The chain couples TRBV2 to TRBJ1-1; D unclear. The V gene lost 8 bases and the J gene lost 2 bases, with 12 bases spanning the gap. Per germline, CDR1 SNHLY and CDR2 FYNNEI. CDR3 length: 13 amino acids. For the CDR3, the DNA is TGTGCCAGCGGAGTGGGAGCTAACACTGAAGCTTTCTTT. Translated: CASGVGANTEAFF.

The chain couples TRBV10-1 to TRBJ2-3; 10 nucleotides agree with TRBD2. The trim removed 2 bases at V and 0 bases at J, leaving 5 bases unmatched. The germline V gene has CDR1 WNHNN and CDR2 SYGVQD (reference sequence). This CDR3 has 17 amino acids. The CDR3 DNA sequence: TGCGCCAGCAGTGAGGGTAGCGGGAGGTTTAGCACAGATACGCAGTATTTT. Amino acid sequence: CASSEGSGRFSTDTQYF.

The rearrangement uses TRBV11-2 and TRBJ2-7; 11 bases fit TRBD2. In germline, CDR1 is SGHAT, CDR2 FQNNGV. This CDR3 spans 19 amino acids. Unmatched junction bases numbered 21, after V lost 4 bases and J lost 7 bases. Here the CDR3 DNA reads TGTGCCAGCAGCTCACTAACCTTAAAGGGGACTAGCGGACGTGAGGAGCAGTACTTC. Encoded protein: CASSSLTLKGTSGREEQYF.

In its sample, this clone was seen once. The V and J genes are TRBV7-2 and TRBJ2-7; 11 bases agree with TRBD2. CDR1 is SGHTA and CDR2 is FQGNSA in the germline V gene. CDR3 length: 17 residues. V shed 3 bases and J 4 bases; nucleotides not matched to a gene: 11. DNA for the CDR3: TGTGCCAGCAGCTTCGATAAAACTAGCGGGAGTTGGTACGAGCAGTACTTC. Translating it yields CASSFDKTSGSWYEQYF.

The rearrangement links TRBV7-8 to TRBJ1-5; 11 bases fit TRBD1. This CDR3 is built from 16 residues. J was trimmed by 2 bases and V by 10 bases; bases with no gene match: 10. In germline, CDR1 is SGHVS, CDR2 FQNEAQ. The CDR3 nucleotides read TGTGCCACCCAAGTGGACAGGGGGCGCGGCAATCAGCCCCAGCATTTT. Translation gives CATQVDRGRGNQPQHF.

With respect to this clone: This sample also contains other DNA sequences that code for the same CDR3. The CDR3 spells CASSLLGQSYEQYF. The CDR3 DNA follows: TGTGCCAGCAGTTTATTAGGACAGTCCTACGAGCAGTACTTC. The J gene is TRBJ2-7, the V gene TRBV27; D possibly corresponds to TRBD1 (6 bases). Trimming took off 1 base at V and 1 base at J, with 8 bases between the two ends. In germline, CDR1 is MNHEY, CDR2 SMNVEV (reference sequence). The CDR3 runs to 14 residues.

The gene calls are TRBV5-5 and TRBJ1-2; D not certain. V was pared by 2 bases and J by 2 bases, with 10 bases between. The length of the CDR3 is 14 residues. The germline V gene encodes CDR1 SGHKS and CDR2 YYEKEE (reference sequence). CDR3 protein: CASSLGRENYGYTF. In DNA, the CDR3 is TGTGCCAGCAGCTTAGGGAGGGAGAACTATGGCTACACCTTC.

Note on this clone: One end of the junction does not line up with germline, which may come from a read error. The chain links TRBV6-1 to TRBJ2-5; D unresolved. The CDR3 extends over 15 amino acids. The germline CDR1 and CDR2 sequences are MNHNS and SASEGT. CDR3 amino acids: CASSAGNIYQETQYF. The CDR3 nucleotides read TGTGCCAGCAGTGCGGGCAACATATACCAGGAGACCCAGTACTTC.

The genes are TRBV30 and TRBJ1-4; tentative D call: TRBD1 (5 bases). Germline assignment: CDR1 GTSNPN and CDR2 SVGIG (reference sequence). The CDR3 runs to 11 residues. V was shortened by 0 bases and J by 11 bases, with 7 bases between the two germline ends. The CDR3 nucleotides read TGTGCCTGGAGTGTCTGGGGGAAACTGTTTTTT. Amino acids: CAWSVWGKLFF.

In DNA, the CDR3 is TGTGCCTGGAGTTATTCCTGGGACAGCATGAACACTGAAGCTTTCTTT. It codes for CAWSYSWDSMNTEAFF. The chain is built from TRBV30 and TRBJ1-1, with 7 bases fitting TRBD1. Germline V gene sequence: CDR1 GTSNPN, CDR2 SVGIG (reference sequence). The CDR3 extends over 16 amino acids. V was pared by 2 bases and J by 0 bases, with 9 bases of the junction left unmatched.

The gene calls are TRBV28 and TRBJ2-2, with a weak D call TRBD2 (6 bases). This CDR3 is built from 19 residues. Between the trimmed V and J ends, which lost 2 bases and 0 bases, there was a span of 19 bases. CDR1 and CDR2 (germline): MDHEN, SYDVKM. The CDR3 spells CASSLGKLFGSSNTGELFF. DNA of the CDR3: TGTGCCAGCAGTTTAGGGAAACTGTTCGGGAGTTCGAACACCGGGGAGCTGTTTTTT.

The V and J genes are TRBV6-6 and TRBJ2-3; D gene unclear. This CDR3 has 14 residues. Germline V CDR1 and CDR2: MNHNY, SVGAGI (reference sequence). Trimming left V 4 bases short and J 4 bases short, with 12 bases between. CDR3 in DNA: TGTGCCAGCAGTTCCCCCACTCGGGCAGATACGCAGTATTTT. This encodes CASSSPTRADTQYF.

The rearrangement joins TRBV7-2 to TRBJ2-7; TRBD1 agrees at 8 bases. The V gene's germline CDR1 is SGHTA and CDR2 FQGNSA. The J segment lost 7 bases and the V segment lost 1 base, leaving 6 bases of the junction unmatched. CDR3 length: 14 amino acids. The CDR3 coding sequence is TGTGCCAGCAGCTTAGGACAGGGGCTGGGGGAGCAGTACTTC. It translates to CASSLGQGLGEQYF.

The chain couples TRBV7-3 to TRBJ2-3, with D possibly being TRBD2 (5 bases). The V and J ends lost 5 bases and 2 bases respectively, with 14 bases between them. Germline lookup yields CDR1 SGHTA and CDR2 FQGTGA. This CDR3 has 15 amino acids. CDR3 DNA sequence: TGTGCCAGCAGCAGCACTAGTCTCTACACAGATACGCAGTATTTT. Amino acids: CASSSTSLYTDTQYF.

The CDR3: CASSHRAEHSYEQYF. The CDR3 coding sequence is TGTGCCAGCAGCCACCGAGCGGAACACTCCTACGAGCAGTACTTC. The J gene is TRBJ2-5, the V gene TRBV4-2, with a possible D match to TRBD2 (5 bases). The DNA matches TRBJ2-7 better at its end, which makes the J call doubtful. This CDR3 comprises 15 residues. The germline CDR1 and CDR2 sequences are LGHNA and YNFKEQ.

The chain links TRBV7-6 to TRBJ2-1; possible D gene TRBD1, 6 bases. Trimming shortened V by 4 bases and J by 0 bases, and 16 bases separated the two germline ends. The CDR3 loop spans 17 amino acids. Germline V lookup: CDR1 SGHVS, CDR2 FNYEAQ. CDR3 sequence reads: CASSSRTQGSSYNEQFF. The DNA for the CDR3 is TGTGCCAGCAGCTCCAGGACCCAGGGGAGCTCCTACAATGAGCAGTTCTTC. The full variable domain, rest sourced from reference TRBV7-6 and TRBJ2-1, is GAGVSQSPRYKVTKRGQDVALRCDPISGHVSLYWYRQALGQGPEFLTYFNYEAQQDKSGLPNDRFSAERPEGSISTLTIQRTEQRDSAMYRCASSSRTQGSSYNEQFFGPGTRLTVL.

This chain uses TRBV5-1 with TRBJ2-2; 10 nucleotides align to TRBD2. The CDR3 runs to 14 residues. Germline CDR1 and CDR2: SGHRS and YFSETQ. Germline trimming cut 4 bases from V and 7 bases from J; bases unmatched to any gene: 4. DNA for the CDR3: TGCGCCAGCAGCGTGGGACTAGCGAACGGGGAGCTGTTTTTT. This sequence encodes CASSVGLANGELFF.

This clone was seen once. CDR3 sequence reads: CASSLAGGSYNEQFF. The CDR3 nucleotides are TGTGCCAGCAGCTTAGCGGGAGGCTCCTACAATGAGCAGTTCTTC. V gene TRBV2 combines with J gene TRBJ2-1, with 10 bases lining up with TRBD2. The CDR3 runs 15 residues. The V segment lost 6 bases and the J segment 0 bases; nucleotides outside the gene matches: 2. Germline V gene lookup returns CDR1 SNHLY and CDR2 FYNNEI.

The chain joins TRBV29-1 to TRBJ2-3; tentatively, D is TRBD1 (6 bases). Germline V gene lookup returns CDR1 SQVTM and CDR2 ANQGSEA. This CDR3 comprises 16 residues. V gave up 3 bases and J gave up 4 bases, with 20 bases separating them. The CDR3 DNA sequence: TGCAGCGTTGAGGGACAAGAAGGGACGCCCCCAGATACGCAGTATTTT. This translates into CSVEGQEGTPPDTQYF.

The V gene is TRBV7-2, the J gene TRBJ2-2, with D possibly being TRBD2 (7 bases). CDR3 length equals 16 residues. Germline assignment: CDR1 SGHTA and CDR2 FQGNSA. Trimming removed 2 bases at V and 4 bases at J, with 14 bases between. CDR3 DNA: TGTGCCAGCAGCTTAAGGGGGAGGGGTTCCACCGGGGAGCTGTTTTTT. Protein: CASSLRGRGSTGELFF. The full variable domain, completed using reference TRBV7-2 and TRBJ2-2, is GAGVSQSPSNKVTEKGKDVELRCDPISGHTALYWYRQSLGQGLEFLIYFQGNSAPDKSGLPSDRFSAERTGGSVSTLTIQRTQQEDSAVYLCASSLRGRGSTGELFFGEGSRLTVL.

This chain connects TRBV28 to TRBJ2-1, with 11 bases that match TRBD2. The length of the CDR3 is 15 residues. The ends lost 3 bases at V and 6 bases at J; junction bases unmatched: 4. Germline CDR1 MDHEN, CDR2 SYDVKM. The CDR3 loop reads CASSFVTSGVNEQFF. Here the CDR3 DNA reads TGTGCCAGCAGTTTCGTGACTAGCGGGGTCAATGAGCAGTTCTTC.